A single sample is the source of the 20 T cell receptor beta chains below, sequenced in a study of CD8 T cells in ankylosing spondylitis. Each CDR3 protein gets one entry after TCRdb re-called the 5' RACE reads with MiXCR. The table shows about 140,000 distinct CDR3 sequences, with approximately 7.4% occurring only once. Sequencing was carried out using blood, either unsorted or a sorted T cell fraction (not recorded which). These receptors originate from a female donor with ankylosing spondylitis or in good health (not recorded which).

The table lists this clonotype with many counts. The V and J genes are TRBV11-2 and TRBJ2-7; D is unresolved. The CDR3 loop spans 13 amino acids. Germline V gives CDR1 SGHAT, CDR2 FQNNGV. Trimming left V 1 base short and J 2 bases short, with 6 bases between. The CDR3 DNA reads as TGTGCCAGCAGCTTAGTAGGAGCCTACGAGCAGTACTTC. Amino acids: CASSLVGAYEQYF.

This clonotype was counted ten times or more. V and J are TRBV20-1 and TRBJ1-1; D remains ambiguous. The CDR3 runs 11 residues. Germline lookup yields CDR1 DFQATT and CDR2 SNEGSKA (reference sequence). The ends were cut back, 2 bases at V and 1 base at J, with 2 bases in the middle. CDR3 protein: CSARKNTEAFF. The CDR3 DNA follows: TGCAGTGCTAGAAAGAACACTGAAGCTTTCTTT.

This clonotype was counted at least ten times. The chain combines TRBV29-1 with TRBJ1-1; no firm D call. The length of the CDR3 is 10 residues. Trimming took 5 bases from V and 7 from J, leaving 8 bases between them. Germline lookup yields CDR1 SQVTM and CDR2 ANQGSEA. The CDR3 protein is CSVPEGEAFF. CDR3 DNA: TGCAGCGTTCCCGAGGGTGAAGCTTTCTTT.

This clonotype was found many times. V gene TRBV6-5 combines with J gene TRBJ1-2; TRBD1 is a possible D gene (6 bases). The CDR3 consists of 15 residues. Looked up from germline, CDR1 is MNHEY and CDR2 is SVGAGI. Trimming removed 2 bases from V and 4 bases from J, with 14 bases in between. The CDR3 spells CASSYQKQGSYGYTF. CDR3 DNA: TGTGCCAGCAGTTACCAAAAACAGGGTAGCTATGGCTACACCTTC.

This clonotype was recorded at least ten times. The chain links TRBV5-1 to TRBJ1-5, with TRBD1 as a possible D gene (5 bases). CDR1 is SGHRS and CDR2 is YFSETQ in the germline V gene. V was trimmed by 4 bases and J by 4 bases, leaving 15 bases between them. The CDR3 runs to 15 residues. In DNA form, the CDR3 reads TGCGCCAGCAGCCGAGCCCCGGGACCTAATCAGCCCCAGCATTTT. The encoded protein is CASSRAPGPNQPQHF.

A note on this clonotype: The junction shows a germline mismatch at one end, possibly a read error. CDR3 bases: TGTGCCAGCAGCCAGGGAATCCTAAAACAGGCGCAGGATCAGCCCCAGCATTTT. Its protein is CASSQGILKQAQDQPQHF. V usage is TRBV4-1 and J usage is TRBJ1-5; weak D call: TRBD1 (5 bases). CDR1 and CDR2 from the germline V gene are MGHRA and YSYEKL. The CDR3 extends over 18 amino acids.

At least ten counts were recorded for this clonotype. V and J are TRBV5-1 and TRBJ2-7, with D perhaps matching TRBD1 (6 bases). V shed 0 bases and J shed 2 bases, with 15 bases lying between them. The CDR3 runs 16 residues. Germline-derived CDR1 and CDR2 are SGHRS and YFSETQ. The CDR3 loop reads CASSLALGTQAYEQYF. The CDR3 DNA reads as TGCGCCAGCAGCTTGGCCCTCGGGACACAAGCCTACGAGCAGTACTTC.

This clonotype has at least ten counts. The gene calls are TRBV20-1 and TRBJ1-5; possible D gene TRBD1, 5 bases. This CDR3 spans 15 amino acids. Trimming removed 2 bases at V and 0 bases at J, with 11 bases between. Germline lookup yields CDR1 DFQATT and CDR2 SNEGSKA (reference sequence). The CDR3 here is CSARPRGYSNQPQHF. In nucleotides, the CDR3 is TGCAGTGCTAGACCGAGGGGATATAGCAATCAGCCCCAGCATTTT.

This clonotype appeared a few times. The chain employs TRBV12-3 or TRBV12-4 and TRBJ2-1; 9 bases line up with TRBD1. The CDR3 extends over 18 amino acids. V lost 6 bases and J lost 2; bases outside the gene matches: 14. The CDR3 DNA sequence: TGTGCCAGCAGCCCACCCCAAACGACAGGGGGTCCCTACAATGAGCAGTTCTTC. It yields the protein CASSPPQTTGGPYNEQFF.

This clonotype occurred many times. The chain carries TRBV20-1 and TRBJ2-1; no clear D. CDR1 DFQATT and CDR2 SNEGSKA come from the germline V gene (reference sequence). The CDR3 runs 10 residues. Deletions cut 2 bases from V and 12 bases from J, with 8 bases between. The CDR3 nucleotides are TGCAGTGCTAGAAATAGTTCGCAGTTCTTC. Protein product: CSARNSSQFF.

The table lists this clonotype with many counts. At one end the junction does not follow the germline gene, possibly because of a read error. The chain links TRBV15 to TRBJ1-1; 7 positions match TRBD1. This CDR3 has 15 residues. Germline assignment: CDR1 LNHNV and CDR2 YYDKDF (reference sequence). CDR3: CATSREDRPNTEAFF. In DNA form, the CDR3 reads TGTGCCACCAGCAGAGAGGACAGGCCGAACACTGAAGCCTTCTTT.

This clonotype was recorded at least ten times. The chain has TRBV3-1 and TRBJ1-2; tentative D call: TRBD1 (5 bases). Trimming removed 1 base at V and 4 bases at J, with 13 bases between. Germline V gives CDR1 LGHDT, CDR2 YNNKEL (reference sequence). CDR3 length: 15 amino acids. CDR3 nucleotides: TGTGCCAGCAGCCAAGGTGCTGTGGGGACCTATGGCTACACCTTC. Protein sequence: CASSQGAVGTYGYTF.

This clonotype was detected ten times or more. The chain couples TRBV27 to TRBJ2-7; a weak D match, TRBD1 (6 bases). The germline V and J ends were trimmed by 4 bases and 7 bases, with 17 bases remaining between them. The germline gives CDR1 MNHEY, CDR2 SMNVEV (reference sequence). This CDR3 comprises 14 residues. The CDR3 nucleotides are TGTGCCAGCAGTTCCCACAGGGTAATGTGGGAGCAGTACTTC. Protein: CASSSHRVMWEQYF.

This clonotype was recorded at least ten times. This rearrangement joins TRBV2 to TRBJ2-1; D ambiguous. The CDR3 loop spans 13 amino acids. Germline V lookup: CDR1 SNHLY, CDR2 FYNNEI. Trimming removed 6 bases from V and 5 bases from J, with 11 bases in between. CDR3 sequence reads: CASSRKKNNEQFF. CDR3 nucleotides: TGTGCCAGCAGCCGAAAAAAAAACAATGAGCAGTTCTTC.

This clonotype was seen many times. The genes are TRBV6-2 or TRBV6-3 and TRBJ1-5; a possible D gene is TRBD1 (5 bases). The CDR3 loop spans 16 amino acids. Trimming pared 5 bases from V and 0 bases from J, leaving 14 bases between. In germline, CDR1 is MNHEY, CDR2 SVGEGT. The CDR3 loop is CASSPSGGYSNQPQHF. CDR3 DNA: TGTGCCAGCAGTCCAAGTGGGGGGTATAGCAATCAGCCCCAGCATTTT.

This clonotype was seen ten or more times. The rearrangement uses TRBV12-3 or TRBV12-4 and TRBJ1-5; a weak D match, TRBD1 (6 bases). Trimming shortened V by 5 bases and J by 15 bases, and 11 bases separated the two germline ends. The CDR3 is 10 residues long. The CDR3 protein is CASSGDRLHF. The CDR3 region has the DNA TGTGCCAGCAGTGGTGACAGGTTGCATTTT.

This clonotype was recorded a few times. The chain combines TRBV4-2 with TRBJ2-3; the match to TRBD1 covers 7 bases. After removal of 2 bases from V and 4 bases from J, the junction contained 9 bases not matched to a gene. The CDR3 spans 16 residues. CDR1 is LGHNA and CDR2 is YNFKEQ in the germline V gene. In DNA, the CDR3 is TGTGCCAGCAGCCAATCCCCCGGGACAGTGGCAGATACGCAGTATTTT. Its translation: CASSQSPGTVADTQYF.

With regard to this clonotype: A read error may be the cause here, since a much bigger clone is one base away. CDR3 nucleotide sequence: TGTGCCAGCAGTCAGACAGGGTCGGGCTACAATGCGCAGTTCTTC. It specifies CASSQTGSGYNAQFF. The J gene is TRBJ2-1, the V gene TRBV12-3 or TRBV12-4; 7 bases are shared with TRBD1. CDR3 size: 15 residues.

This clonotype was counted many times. CDR3 sequence reads: CASSLGPEGYTF. Here the CDR3 DNA reads TGTGCCAGCAGCTTAGGCCCGGAGGGCTACACCTTC. The gene calls are TRBV11-2 and TRBJ1-2; the D is unclear. Per the germline V gene, CDR1 is SGHAT and CDR2 is FQNNGV. Trimming cost V 1 base and J 8 bases, with 8 bases left between them. This CDR3 is built from 12 residues.

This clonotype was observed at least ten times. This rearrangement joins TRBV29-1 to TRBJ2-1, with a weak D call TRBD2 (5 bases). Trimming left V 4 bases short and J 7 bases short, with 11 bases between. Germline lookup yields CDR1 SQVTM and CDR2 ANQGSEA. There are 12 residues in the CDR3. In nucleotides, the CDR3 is TGCAGCGTTGGGACTGGTGGGAATGAGCAGTTCTTC. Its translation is CSVGTGGNEQFF.